The 11 T cell receptor beta chains below were found in one sample sequenced in a study of T cells in localized non-small cell lung cancer. The data were produced by immunoSEQ multiplex PCR, yet TCRdb's version contains in-frame clones alone and is incomplete. Among tens of thousands of clones, 88% were seen once, and the ten largest hold 20% to 25%. This specimen was peripheral blood, taken before any cancer treatment. All receptors come from a woman aged 35-75 years with stage I squamous cell lung carcinoma.

V usage is TRBV11-3 and J usage is TRBJ1-1; no definite D call. Germline V CDR1 and CDR2: SGHNT, YENEEA. The CDR3 spans 12 residues. Trimming shortened V by 2 bases and J by 6 bases, and 7 bases separated the two germline ends. CDR3 sequence reads: CASSLRESEAFF. CDR3 in DNA: TGTGCCAGCAGCTTACGGGAATCTGAAGCTTTCTTT.

In its sample, this clone was seen a few times. The chain employs TRBV30 and TRBJ1-2; no reliable D call. Per the germline V gene, CDR1 is GTSNPN and CDR2 is SVGIG (reference sequence). The CDR3 has 13 residues. Trimming removed 3 bases from V and 8 bases from J, with 16 bases in between. The CDR3, as DNA: TGTGCCTGGAGGGAAGGGCCGCCCGACGGCTACACCTTC. This translates into CAWREGPPDGYTF.

The J gene is TRBJ1-3, the V gene TRBV7-9; TRBD1 is a possible D gene (5 bases). This CDR3 comprises 15 residues. CDR1 and CDR2 from the germline V gene are SEHNR and FQNEAQ (reference sequence). V was shortened by 5 bases and J by 4 bases, with 15 bases between the two germline ends. DNA for the CDR3: TGTGCCAGCAGCCGTTGGACAACCCGAGGAAACACCATATATTTT. This encodes CASSRWTTRGNTIYF.

V and J are TRBV6-5 and TRBJ2-6; D is possibly TRBD2 (5 bases). Germline-derived CDR1 and CDR2 are MNHEY and SVGAGI. The CDR3 covers 15 residues. Trimming shortened V by 7 bases and J by 0 bases, and 10 bases separated the two germline ends. The CDR3 loop reads CASNPTTSGANVLTF. Here the CDR3 DNA reads TGTGCCAGCAATCCGACTACCTCTGGGGCCAACGTCCTGACTTTC.

This chain uses TRBV9 with TRBJ1-4, with D possibly being TRBD1 (5 bases). The ends were cut back, 0 bases at V and 8 bases at J, with 14 bases in the middle. The CDR3 contains 15 residues. Germline V gene sequence: CDR1 SGDLS, CDR2 YYNGEE. The CDR3 coding sequence is TGTGCCAGCAGCGTAGAAGCAGGGAACGGCGAAAAACTGTTTTTT. Translated, it gives CASSVEAGNGEKLFF.

The chain uses TRBV7-2 and TRBJ2-1, with 7 bases that match TRBD2. The germline gives CDR1 SGHTA, CDR2 FQGNSA. The CDR3 totals 15 residues. V trimming: 1 base; J trimming: 4 bases; junction bases outside the gene matches: 4. The CDR3: CASSLGWGGYNEQFF. The DNA of the CDR3 is TGTGCCAGCAGCTTAGGTTGGGGAGGGTACAATGAGCAGTTCTTC. The full variable domain, completed using reference TRBV7-2 and TRBJ2-1, is GAGVSQSPSNKVTEKGKDVELRCDPISGHTALYWYRQSLGQGLEFLIYFQGNSAPDKSGLPSDRFSAERTGGSVSTLTIQRTQQEDSAVYLCASSLGWGGYNEQFFGPGTRLTVL.

This clone was detected only a few times. The DNA for the CDR3 is TGTGCCAGCATCTCGGGACTAGCGGGGGCGGAAGATACGCAGTATTTT. This translates into CASISGLAGAEDTQYF. The rearrangement links TRBV2 to TRBJ2-3, with TRBD2 identical over 14 bases. Germline V gene lookup returns CDR1 SNHLY and CDR2 FYNNEI. This CDR3 has 16 amino acids. The V gene end was trimmed by 7 bases and the J gene end by 5 bases; junction bases not matched to a gene: 8.

This clone was picked up a small number of times. The chain combines TRBV14 with TRBJ1-3; 9 bases line up with TRBD1. V lost 4 bases, J lost 1 base, and 5 bases stayed unmatched. This CDR3 region has 16 residues. Per germline, CDR1 SGHDN and CDR2 FVKESK. As DNA, the CDR3 is TGTGCCAGCAGCCGCATGACAGGGGGTTCTGGAAACACCATATATTTT. Translated, it gives CASSRMTGGSGNTIYF.

Only one count was recorded for this clone. The chain has TRBV4-1 and TRBJ1-1; D remains unclear. This CDR3 is built from 14 residues. Germline-derived CDR1 and CDR2 are MGHRA and YSYEKL. V gave up 1 base and J gave up 0 bases, with 6 bases separating them. CDR3 sequence: CASSQGKMNTEAFF. The CDR3 region has the DNA TGCGCCAGCAGCCAAGGGAAGATGAACACTGAAGCTTTCTTT.

The chain combines TRBV6-1 with TRBJ1-4, with no clear D. V lost 0 bases to trimming and J lost 2 bases, with 10 bases between them. The germline V gene has CDR1 MNHNS and CDR2 SASEGT. CDR3 size: 16 residues. The chain's CDR3 is CASSEALRVTNEKLFF. The CDR3 nucleotides are TGTGCCAGCAGTGAAGCGCTTAGGGTTACTAATGAAAAACTGTTTTTT.

This chain uses TRBV7-2 with TRBJ2-5; 8 bases are shared with TRBD2. V shed 5 bases and J 4 bases; nucleotides not matched to a gene: 9. Germline lookup yields CDR1 SGHTA and CDR2 FQGNSA. The CDR3 is 15 amino acids. CDR3 sequence reads: CASSPGGVRGETQYF. DNA of the CDR3: TGTGCCAGCAGCCCCGGGGGGGTAAGAGGAGAGACCCAGTACTTC.